The 18 T cell receptor beta chains below come from one sample, sequenced in a study of cytomegalovirus exposure and HLA in healthy donors. The PCR made use of 60 Vbeta and 13 Jbeta primers. TCRdb's copy holds only in-frame clones and misses some; the assay was immunoSEQ multiplex PCR. The profile shows more than 150,000 clones, about 80% of them singletons. The sample consisted of PBMCs. These receptors all come from a man in his late teens or twenties in good health and CMV-seronegative.

The chain employs TRBV18 and TRBJ2-7, with 11 bases lining up with TRBD2. The CDR3 is made up of 16 amino acids. The germline V gene encodes CDR1 KGHSH and CDR2 LQKENI. V trimming: 0 bases; J trimming: 1 base; junction bases outside the gene matches: 2. The CDR3 DNA follows: TGTGCCAGCTCACCACCCCTAGCGGGAGGATCCTACGAGCAGTACTTC. Translation gives CASSPPLAGGSYEQYF.

The table lists this clone with a count of one. The chain links TRBV5-4 to TRBJ1-2, with a weak D call TRBD1 (5 bases). The CDR3 is made up of 15 amino acids. V shed 0 bases and J shed 4 bases, with 13 bases lying between them. Germline V gives CDR1 SGHNT, CDR2 YYREEE (reference sequence). The CDR3 nucleotides read TGTGCCAGCAGCTTGGTGCAGGGAGGAAGCTATGGCTACACCTTC. Protein: CASSLVQGGSYGYTF.

The rearrangement joins TRBV5-1 to TRBJ2-1; TRBD1 matches at 7 bases. The CDR3 runs to 15 residues. CDR1 and CDR2 (germline): SGHRS, YFSETQ. V was clipped by 4 bases and J by 2 bases; unmatched bases: 6. CDR3 sequence: CASSPTGVPYNEQFF. Here the CDR3 DNA reads TGCGCCAGCAGCCCCACAGGGGTACCCTACAATGAGCAGTTCTTC.

The rearrangement uses TRBV9 and TRBJ2-5, with TRBD1 identical over 9 bases. Germline V lookup: CDR1 SGDLS, CDR2 YYNGEE. This CDR3 has 15 amino acids. Losses at the gene ends were 2 bases for V and 5 bases for J; bases not matched to a gene: 7. This CDR3 is CASSVGQGGMETQYF. DNA for the CDR3: TGTGCCAGCAGCGTGGGACAGGGCGGGATGGAGACCCAGTACTTC.

The V call is TRBV27, the J call TRBJ2-7; unclear D gene. The CDR3 runs to 14 residues. CDR1 MNHEY and CDR2 SMNVEV come from the germline V gene (reference sequence). The V gene lost 2 bases and the J gene lost 1 base, with 9 bases spanning the gap. This CDR3 is CASSLMGRSYEQYF. Here the CDR3 DNA reads TGTGCCAGCAGTTTAATGGGCAGGTCCTACGAGCAGTACTTC.

The chain recombines TRBV4-3 with TRBJ2-3, with D maybe TRBD2 (7 bases). The CDR3 consists of 17 residues. The V gene's germline CDR1 is LGHNA and CDR2 YSLEER. V dropped 3 bases and J dropped 2 bases, with 18 bases sitting between them. Here the CDR3 reads CASSQARGGSTTDTQYF. CDR3 nucleotides: TGCGCCAGCAGCCAGGCGAGGGGGGGCTCAACCACAGATACGCAGTATTTT.

The rearrangement joins TRBV7-9 to TRBJ2-3, with D maybe TRBD2 (6 bases). The germline CDR1 and CDR2 sequences are SEHNR and FQNEAQ (reference sequence). V was cut by 1 base and J by 0 bases, with 14 bases left in between. The CDR3 contains 17 residues. In nucleotides, the CDR3 is TGTGCCAGCAGCTTAGAGGCTAGCGACGCTAGCACAGATACGCAGTATTTT. It is translated as CASSLEASDASTDTQYF.

This clone has just a few counts. The rearrangement links TRBV4-2 to TRBJ2-1, with 9 nucleotides matching TRBD2. CDR3 length: 18 amino acids. V was pared by 0 bases and J by 3 bases, with 9 bases of the junction left unmatched. Germline assignment: CDR1 LGHNA and CDR2 YNFKEQ. The DNA for the CDR3 is TGTGCCAGCAGCCAAGATAGGCGGGAGGGGAATAACTACAATGAGCAGTTCTTC. Protein product: CASSQDRREGNNYNEQFF.

The chain carries TRBV6-6 and TRBJ2-2, with 9 bases aligning to TRBD2. The CDR3 extends over 15 amino acids. Germline trimming cut 2 bases from V and 5 bases from J; bases unmatched to any gene: 3. CDR1 and CDR2 (germline): MNHNY, SVGAGI (reference sequence). CDR3 region: CASSYVAGGTGELFF. As DNA, the CDR3 is TGTGCCAGCAGTTACGTGGCGGGAGGGACCGGGGAGCTGTTTTTT.

In this sample, this clone turned up once. Here the CDR3 reads CASSVDPLPSSGNTIYF. CDR3 sequence (DNA): TGTGCCAGCAGCGTAGATCCGCTGCCTAGCTCTGGAAACACCATATATTTT. The chain couples TRBV9 to TRBJ1-3; D unclear. The length of the CDR3 is 17 residues. Germline values: CDR1 SGDLS, CDR2 YYNGEE. V was clipped by 0 bases and J by 0 bases, with 13 bases between them. Using reference TRBV9 and TRBJ1-3 for the parts outside the CDR3, the full variable domain is DSGVTQTPKHLITATGQRVTLRCSPRSGDLSVYWYQQSLDQGLQFLIQYYNGEERAKGNILERFSAQQFPDLHSELNLSSLELGDSALYFCASSVDPLPSSGNTIYFGEGSWLTVV.

CDR3 coding DNA: TGTGCCAGCAGCGAAAACCCGGGACAGAACACTGAAGCTTTCTTT. It encodes CASSENPGQNTEAFF. The V gene is TRBV6-5, the J gene TRBJ1-1; a weak D match, TRBD1 (6 bases). V was pared by 6 bases and J by 1 base, with 15 bases between. The germline V gene has CDR1 MNHEY and CDR2 SVGAGI. This CDR3 is 15 amino acids long.

This sequence joins TRBV16 and TRBJ1-2, with D unclear. Per germline, CDR1 KGHSY and CDR2 FQNENV. The CDR3 is 17 residues long. V lost 3 bases, J lost 4 bases, and 21 bases lay in between. The CDR3: CASSHRTASVGLYGYTF. The CDR3 DNA reads as TGTGCCAGCAGCCACCGCACTGCCTCAGTGGGCCTCTATGGCTACACCTTC.

This clone has a handful of counts. V usage is TRBV15 and J usage is TRBJ1-4, with TRBD1 identical over 8 bases. CDR1 is LNHNV and CDR2 is YYDKDF in the germline V gene (reference sequence). The CDR3 runs 19 residues. The V segment lost 1 base and the J segment 0 bases; nucleotides outside the gene matches: 10. CDR3 sequence (DNA): TGTGCCACCAGCAGAGGCTGGACAGGGAAGAGAACAACTAATGAAAAACTGTTTTTT. Its translation is CATSRGWTGKRTTNEKLFF.

A few counts support this clone. V gene TRBV19 combines with J gene TRBJ1-1; perhaps TRBD1 as D (6 bases). The germline CDR1 and CDR2 sequences are LNHDA and SQIVND (reference sequence). V was pared by 1 base and J by 5 bases, with 14 bases between. This CDR3 is built from 15 residues. CDR3 DNA sequence: TGTGCCAGTAGTATAGGGGACATTCGCGCGACTGAAGCTTTCTTT. Protein sequence: CASSIGDIRATEAFF.

The chain uses TRBV7-6 and TRBJ2-1, with 7 bases that match TRBD2. V trimming: 5 bases; J trimming: 0 bases; junction bases outside the gene matches: 10. The CDR3 is made up of 17 amino acids. Germline V gene lookup returns CDR1 SGHVS and CDR2 FNYEAQ. The CDR3 sequence: CASSHLQRGFSYNEQFF. The CDR3 DNA is TGTGCCAGCAGCCATCTACAGCGGGGATTCTCCTACAATGAGCAGTTCTTC. Using reference TRBV7-6 and TRBJ2-1 for the parts outside the CDR3, the full variable domain is GAGVSQSPRYKVTKRGQDVALRCDPISGHVSLYWYRQALGQGPEFLTYFNYEAQQDKSGLPNDRFSAERPEGSISTLTIQRTEQRDSAMYRCASSHLQRGFSYNEQFFGPGTRLTVL.

The CDR3 coding sequence is TGCAGCGTTGAGCCGGGAATTGGAGAGACCCAGTACTTC. It is translated as CSVEPGIGETQYF. The chain employs TRBV29-1 and TRBJ2-5; D may be TRBD2 (5 bases). CDR1 SQVTM and CDR2 ANQGSEA come from the germline V gene. This CDR3 is built from 13 residues. V was trimmed by 3 bases and J by 4 bases, leaving 12 bases between them.

J is TRBJ2-3 and V is TRBV18; tentatively, D is TRBD2 (6 bases). The V end was cut by 2 bases, the J end by 5 bases, with 11 bases between. CDR3 length: 14 amino acids. The germline gives CDR1 KGHSH, CDR2 LQKENI. The CDR3 coding sequence is TGTGCCAGCTCACCAAGGCAGGGACTAGATACGCAGTATTTT. Its protein is CASSPRQGLDTQYF.

The chain employs TRBV6-1 and TRBJ1-1; 8 bases are a match to TRBD1. From germline, CDR1 is MNHNS and CDR2 SASEGT. With V trimmed by 3 bases and J by 0 bases, 3 bases remained unmatched. The CDR3 covers 15 residues. CDR3 loop: CASSDRQGLNTEAFF. CDR3 coding DNA: TGTGCCAGCAGTGATAGACAGGGGTTGAACACTGAAGCTTTCTTT.